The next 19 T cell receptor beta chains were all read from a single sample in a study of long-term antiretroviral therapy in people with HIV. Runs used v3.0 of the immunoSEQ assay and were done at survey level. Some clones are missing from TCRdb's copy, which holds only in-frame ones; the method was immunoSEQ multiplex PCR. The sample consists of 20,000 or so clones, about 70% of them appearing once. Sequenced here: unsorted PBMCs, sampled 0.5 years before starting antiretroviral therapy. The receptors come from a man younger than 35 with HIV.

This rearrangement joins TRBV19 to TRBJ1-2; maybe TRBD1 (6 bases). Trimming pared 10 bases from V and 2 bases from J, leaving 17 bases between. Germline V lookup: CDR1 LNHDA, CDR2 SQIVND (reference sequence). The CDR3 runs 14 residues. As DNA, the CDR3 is TGTGCCACCCTACGGGGGGGGCGAAACTATGGCTACACCTTC. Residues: CATLRGGRNYGYTF.

As DNA, the CDR3 is TGTGCCAGCGGATCGGGAGTGGCTGAGCAGTTCTTC. It encodes CASGSGVAEQFF. V is TRBV13 and J is TRBJ2-1, with D possibly being TRBD2 (6 bases). Germline V gene data show CDR1 as PRHDT and CDR2 as FYEKMQ (reference sequence). Trimming removed 8 bases at V and 9 bases at J, with 14 bases between. This CDR3 comprises 12 residues.

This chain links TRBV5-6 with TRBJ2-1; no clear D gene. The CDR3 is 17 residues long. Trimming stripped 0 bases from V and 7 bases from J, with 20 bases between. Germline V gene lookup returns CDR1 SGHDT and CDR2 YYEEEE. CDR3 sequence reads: CASSLGSTGWSWNEQFF. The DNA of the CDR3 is TGTGCCAGCAGCTTGGGGTCGACCGGGTGGAGTTGGAATGAGCAGTTCTTC.

CDR3 DNA sequence: TGTGCCAGTAGTATAGGAACAGGGGAACCTTCGTACGAGCAGTACTTC. It translates to CASSIGTGEPSYEQYF. The chain employs TRBV19 and TRBJ2-7, with 7 bases aligning to TRBD1. The CDR3 is 16 amino acids. Unmatched junction bases numbered 10, after V lost 1 base and J lost 4 bases. In germline, CDR1 is LNHDA, CDR2 SQIVND (reference sequence).

DNA of the CDR3: TGTGCCAGCAGAATACAGGGGGCCGACTACGAGCAGTACTTC. It encodes CASRIQGADYEQYF. This chain links TRBV27 with TRBJ2-7, with 9 bases identical to TRBD1. Per germline, CDR1 MNHEY and CDR2 SMNVEV (reference sequence). This CDR3 has 14 residues. With V trimmed by 6 bases and J by 3 bases, 6 bases remained unmatched.

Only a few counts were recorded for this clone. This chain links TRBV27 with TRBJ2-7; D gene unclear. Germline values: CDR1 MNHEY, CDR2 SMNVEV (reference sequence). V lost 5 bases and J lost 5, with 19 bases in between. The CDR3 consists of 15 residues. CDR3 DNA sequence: TGTGCCAGCAGTATCTCTCTGGAAGGGTCCCACGAGCAGTACTTC. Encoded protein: CASSISLEGSHEQYF.

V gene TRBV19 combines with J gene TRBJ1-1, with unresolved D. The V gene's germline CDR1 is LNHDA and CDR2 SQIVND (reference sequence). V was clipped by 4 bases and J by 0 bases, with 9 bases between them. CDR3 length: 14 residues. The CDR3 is CASSSLALNTEAFF. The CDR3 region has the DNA TGTGCCAGTAGTAGCCTGGCACTGAACACTGAAGCTTTCTTT.

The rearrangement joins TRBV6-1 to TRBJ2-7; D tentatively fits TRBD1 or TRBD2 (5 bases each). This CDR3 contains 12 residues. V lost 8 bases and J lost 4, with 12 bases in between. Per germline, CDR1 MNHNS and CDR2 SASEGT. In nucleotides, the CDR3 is TGTGCCAGCGGTGGGACGGTATACGAGCAGTACTTC. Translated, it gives CASGGTVYEQYF.

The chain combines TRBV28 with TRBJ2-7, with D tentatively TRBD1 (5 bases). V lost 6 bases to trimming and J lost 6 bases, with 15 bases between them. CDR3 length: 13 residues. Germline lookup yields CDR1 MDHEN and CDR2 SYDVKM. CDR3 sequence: CASSPGYRSEQYF. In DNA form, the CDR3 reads TGTGCCAGCAGCCCAGGGTATCGATCCGAGCAGTACTTC.

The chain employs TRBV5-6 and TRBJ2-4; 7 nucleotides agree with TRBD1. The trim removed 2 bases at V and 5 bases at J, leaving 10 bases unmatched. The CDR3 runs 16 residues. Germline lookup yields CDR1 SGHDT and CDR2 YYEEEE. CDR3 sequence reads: CASSFNRGLAENIQYF. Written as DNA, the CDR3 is TGTGCCAGCAGCTTCAACAGGGGCCTGGCAGAAAACATTCAGTACTTC.

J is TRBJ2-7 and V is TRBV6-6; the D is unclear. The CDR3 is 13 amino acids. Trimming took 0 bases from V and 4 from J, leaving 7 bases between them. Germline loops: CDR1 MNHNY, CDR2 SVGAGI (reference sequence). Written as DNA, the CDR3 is TGTGCCAGCAGTTACTCGGATGGGTACGAGCAGTACTTC. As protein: CASSYSDGYEQYF.

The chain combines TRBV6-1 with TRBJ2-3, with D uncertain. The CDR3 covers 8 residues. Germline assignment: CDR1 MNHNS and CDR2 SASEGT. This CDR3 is CKQDTQYF. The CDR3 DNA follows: TGTAAGCAAGATACGCAGTATTTT.

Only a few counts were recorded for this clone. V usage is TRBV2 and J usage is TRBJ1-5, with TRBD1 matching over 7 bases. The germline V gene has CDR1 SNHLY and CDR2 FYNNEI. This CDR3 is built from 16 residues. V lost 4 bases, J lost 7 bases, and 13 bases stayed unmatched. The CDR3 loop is CASSGEDRSLGQPQHF. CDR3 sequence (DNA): TGTGCCAGCAGTGGTGAGGACAGGTCCTTGGGGCAGCCCCAGCATTTT.

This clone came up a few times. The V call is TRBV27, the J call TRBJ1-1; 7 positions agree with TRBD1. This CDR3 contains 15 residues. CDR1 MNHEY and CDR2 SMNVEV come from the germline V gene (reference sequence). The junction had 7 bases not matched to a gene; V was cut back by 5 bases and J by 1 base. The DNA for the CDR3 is TGTGCCAGCAGTACCCTCCGGGACAGGAACACTGAAGCTTTCTTT. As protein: CASSTLRDRNTEAFF.

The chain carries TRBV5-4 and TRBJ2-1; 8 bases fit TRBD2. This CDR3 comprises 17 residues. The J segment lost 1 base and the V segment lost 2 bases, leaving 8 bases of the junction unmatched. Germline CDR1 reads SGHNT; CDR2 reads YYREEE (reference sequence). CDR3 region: CASSFPSGGVSYNEQFF. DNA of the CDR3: TGTGCCAGCAGCTTCCCGAGCGGGGGCGTTTCCTACAATGAGCAGTTCTTC.

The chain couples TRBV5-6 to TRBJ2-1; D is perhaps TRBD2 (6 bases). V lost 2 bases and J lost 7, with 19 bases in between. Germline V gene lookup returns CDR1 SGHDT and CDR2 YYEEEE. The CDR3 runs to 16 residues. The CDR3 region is CASSFDGTLYGNEQFF. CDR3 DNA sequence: TGTGCCAGCAGCTTCGACGGGACTCTTTATGGGAATGAGCAGTTCTTC. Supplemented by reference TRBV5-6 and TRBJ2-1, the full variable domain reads DAGVTQSPTHLIKTRGQQVTLRCSPKSGHDTVSWYQQALGQGPQFIFQYYEEEERQRGNFPDRFSGHQFPNYSSELNVNALLLGDSALYLCASSFDGTLYGNEQFFGPGTRLTVL.

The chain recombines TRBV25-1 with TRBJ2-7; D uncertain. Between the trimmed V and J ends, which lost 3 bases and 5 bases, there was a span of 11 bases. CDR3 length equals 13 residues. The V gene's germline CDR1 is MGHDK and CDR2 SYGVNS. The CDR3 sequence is CASSDHEVDEQYF. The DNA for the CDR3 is TGTGCCAGCAGTGATCACGAGGTTGACGAGCAGTACTTC.

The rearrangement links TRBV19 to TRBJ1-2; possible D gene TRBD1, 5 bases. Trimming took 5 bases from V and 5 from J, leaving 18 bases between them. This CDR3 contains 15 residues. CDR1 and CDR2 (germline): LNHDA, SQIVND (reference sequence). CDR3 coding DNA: TGTGCCAGTAGTTCGGGGCCCTCGTCGAGATATGGCTACACCTTC. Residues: CASSSGPSSRYGYTF.

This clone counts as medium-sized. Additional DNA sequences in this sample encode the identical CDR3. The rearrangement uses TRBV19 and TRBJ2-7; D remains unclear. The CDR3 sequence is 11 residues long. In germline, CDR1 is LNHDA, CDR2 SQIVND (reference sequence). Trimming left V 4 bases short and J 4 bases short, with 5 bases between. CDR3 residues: CASSSRYEQYF. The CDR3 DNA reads TGTGCCAGTAGTAGTAGATACGAGCAGTACTTC.